The T cell receptor beta chain described here comes from a study of T cells after yellow fever vaccination. Study-wide results and caveats: Peaking on day 5 versus 15, the secondary response was faster but weaker. From the bulk population, abundant clonotypes could contaminate and appear within FACS-sorted repertoires.

There are a few counts of this clonotype. Its antigen is not known. The trim removed 4 bases at V and 6 bases at J, leaving 10 bases unmatched. The length of the CDR3 is 15 residues. Per germline, CDR1 SGDLS and CDR2 YYNGEE. UMIs were added to TCR cDNA along with a universal primer site when it was made by 5'RACE template switching. One entry per CDR3 protein results from TCRdb running MiXCR on the 5' RACE reads. The sample holds 350,000 to 450,000 distinct CDR3 sequences; around 20% are singletons and the top ten take roughly a sixth. The V and J genes are TRBV9 and TRBJ2-3; TRBD2 matches at 8 bases. The specimen was PBMCs, collected before the yellow fever booster vaccination. This receptor was obtained from a man aged 18-30 years who received the YFV17D yellow fever vaccine. The DNA of the CDR3 is TGTGCCAGCAGCTCGGGGGGGCTAGCAGTCGATACGCAGTATTTT. Translating it yields CASSSGGLAVDTQYF.